This entry lists 12 T cell receptor beta chains sequenced from one sample in a study of T cell repertoires in cytomegalovirus infection. The antigens these receptors bind are not known. MiXCR, run by TCRdb on the reads, gives a single entry per CDR3 protein. This table holds under 90,000 distinct CDR3 sequences, 45% to 50% found once. The source was CD8+ T cells from cultured PBMCs, collected from culture after CMV antigen stimulation. These TCRs come from a human donor in good health (CMV status not recorded). Some clones in this sample may be carry-over from other donors' samples.

The chain employs TRBV7-2 and TRBJ2-5; 8 bases match TRBD2. Germline V lookup: CDR1 SGHTA, CDR2 FQGNSA. This CDR3 is 14 amino acids long. J was trimmed by 5 bases and V by 3 bases; bases with no gene match: 5. CDR3 sequence: CASSFGLALETQYF. In DNA form, the CDR3 reads TGTGCCAGCAGCTTCGGACTAGCATTGGAGACCCAGTACTTC.

V gene TRBV12-3 or TRBV12-4 combines with J gene TRBJ2-3; 8 bases agree with TRBD2. Trimming at V came to 3 bases and at J to 4 bases, leaving 3 bases not matched to a gene. The CDR3 covers 14 residues. The CDR3 is CASSFAGGADTQYF. The CDR3 DNA follows: TGTGCCAGCAGTTTTGCGGGAGGCGCAGATACGCAGTATTTT.

The chain is built from TRBV9 and TRBJ2-1; 8 positions agree with TRBD2. The CDR3 has 15 amino acids. Germline values: CDR1 SGDLS, CDR2 YYNGEE. V was pared by 0 bases and J by 9 bases, with 8 bases of the junction left unmatched. The CDR3 sequence is CASSVAVTGGGEQFF. The CDR3 DNA sequence: TGTGCCAGCAGCGTAGCTGTGACGGGAGGGGGTGAGCAGTTCTTC.

The rearrangement links TRBV28 to TRBJ2-1, with D perhaps assigned TRBD1 or TRBD2 (5 bases each). Germline-derived CDR1 and CDR2 are MDHEN and SYDVKM. This CDR3 contains 18 residues. Deletions cut 4 bases from V and 6 bases from J, with 25 bases between. The CDR3 is CASSSTLMRDPRPNEQFF. The CDR3, as DNA: TGTGCCAGCAGTTCGACCCTTATGAGGGACCCCCGACCCAATGAGCAGTTCTTC.

This clonotype has only a few counts. This chain links TRBV7-8 with TRBJ2-2; 9 nucleotides match TRBD2. Germline V gives CDR1 SGHVS, CDR2 FQNEAQ. With V trimmed by 5 bases and J by 6 bases, 7 bases remained unmatched. The CDR3 totals 15 residues. This chain's CDR3 is CASSLPVAGAGELFF. The CDR3 nucleotides are TGTGCCAGCAGCCTGCCGGTAGCGGGAGCCGGGGAGCTGTTTTTT.

The rearrangement uses TRBV15 and TRBJ1-1; D remains ambiguous. This CDR3 has 14 amino acids. The germline V gene encodes CDR1 LNHNV and CDR2 YYDKDF (reference sequence). V was shortened by 6 bases and J by 0 bases, with 11 bases between the two germline ends. CDR3 DNA: TGTGCCACCAGGGTTACAGTCATGAACACTGAAGCTTTCTTT. This encodes CATRVTVMNTEAFF.

The table lists this clonotype with a count of one. The chain combines TRBV12-3 or TRBV12-4 with TRBJ2-3; TRBD2 aligns across 9 bases. The V segment lost 6 bases and the J segment 6 bases; nucleotides outside the gene matches: 10. This CDR3 has 15 amino acids. The CDR3 nucleotides read TGTGCCAGCAGCTTGGGCGGGGGGGGGTCGGATACGCAGTATTTT. Its protein is CASSLGGGGSDTQYF.

In its sample, this clonotype was seen a few times. The chain combines TRBV7-8 with TRBJ1-2, with 9 bases aligning to TRBD1. The CDR3 extends over 15 amino acids. The germline gives CDR1 SGHVS, CDR2 FQNEAQ. V dropped 5 bases and J dropped 12; count of bases not matched to a gene: 16. CDR3 protein: CASSPPLTGGAKDTF. The CDR3 DNA reads as TGTGCCAGCAGCCCCCCCCTTACAGGGGGCGCAAAGGACACCTTC.

This chain uses TRBV4-2 with TRBJ2-7; 9 positions match TRBD2. The germline V gene has CDR1 LGHNA and CDR2 YNFKEQ. The V and J ends lost 0 bases and 2 bases, in that order; junction bases with no gene match: 11. The CDR3 has 18 amino acids. The CDR3: CASSQDPISGRETYEQYF. The CDR3, as DNA: TGTGCCAGCAGCCAAGACCCCATTAGCGGGAGAGAGACCTACGAGCAGTACTTC.

The gene calls are TRBV10-3 and TRBJ1-2; D call uncertain. The CDR3 extends over 14 amino acids. V lost 1 base and J lost 1, with 7 bases in between. CDR1 ENHRY and CDR2 SYGVKD come from the germline V gene. The CDR3 region has the DNA TGTGCCATCAGTGAGTTTCAGGTTAACTATGGCTACACCTTC. This encodes CAISEFQVNYGYTF.

The V and J genes are TRBV7-9 and TRBJ1-1, with D perhaps matching TRBD1 (5 bases). The CDR3 spans 14 residues. The V end was cut by 5 bases, the J end by 4 bases, with 14 bases between. CDR1 SEHNR and CDR2 FQNEAQ come from the germline V gene (reference sequence). The DNA of the CDR3 is TGTGCCAGCAGCCCTTATGGGGGGACCACTGAAGCTTTCTTT. As protein: CASSPYGGTTEAFF.

This clonotype was seen a handful of times. The chain links TRBV7-8 to TRBJ2-7; possible D gene TRBD2, 7 bases. The length of the CDR3 is 15 residues. V dropped 7 bases and J dropped 2 bases, with 18 bases sitting between them. Germline V gene data show CDR1 as SGHVS and CDR2 as FQNEAQ. CDR3: CASILILGGPYEQYF. Here the CDR3 DNA reads TGTGCCAGCATCCTGATCTTGGGGGGGCCCTACGAGCAGTACTTC.